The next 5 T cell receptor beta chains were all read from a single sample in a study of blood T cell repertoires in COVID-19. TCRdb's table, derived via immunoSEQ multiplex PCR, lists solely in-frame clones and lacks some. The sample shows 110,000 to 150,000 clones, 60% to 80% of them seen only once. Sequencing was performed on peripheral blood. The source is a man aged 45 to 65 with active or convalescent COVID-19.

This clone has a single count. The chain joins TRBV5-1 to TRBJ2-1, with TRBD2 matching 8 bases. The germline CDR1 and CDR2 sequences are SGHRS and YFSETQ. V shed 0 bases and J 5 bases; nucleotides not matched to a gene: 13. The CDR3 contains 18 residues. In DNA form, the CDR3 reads TGCGCCAGCAGCTTGGATTCCCGGCGGGCGGGAGGTAACAATGAGCAGTTCTTC. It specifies CASSLDSRRAGGNNEQFF.

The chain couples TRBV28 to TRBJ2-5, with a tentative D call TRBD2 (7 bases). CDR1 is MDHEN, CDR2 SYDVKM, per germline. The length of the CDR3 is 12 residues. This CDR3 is CYRRGREETQYF. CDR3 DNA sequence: TGTTACCGGCGGGGGCGGGAAGAGACCCAGTACTTC.

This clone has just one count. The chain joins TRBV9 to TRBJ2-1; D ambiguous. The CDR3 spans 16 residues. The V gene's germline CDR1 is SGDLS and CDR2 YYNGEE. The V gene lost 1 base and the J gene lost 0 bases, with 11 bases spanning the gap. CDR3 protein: CASSVFALSSYNEQFF. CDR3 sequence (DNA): TGTGCCAGCAGCGTATTTGCCTTGAGCTCCTACAATGAGCAGTTCTTC.

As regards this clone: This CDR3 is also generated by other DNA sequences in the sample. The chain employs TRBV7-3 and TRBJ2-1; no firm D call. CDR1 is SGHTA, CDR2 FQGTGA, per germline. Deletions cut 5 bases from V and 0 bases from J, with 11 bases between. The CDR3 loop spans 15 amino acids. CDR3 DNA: TGTGCCAGCAGCCCCGCCCCCAGCTCCTACAATGAGCAGTTCTTC. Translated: CASSPAPSSYNEQFF. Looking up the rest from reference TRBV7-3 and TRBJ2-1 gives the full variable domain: GAGVSQTPSNKVTEKGKYVELRCDPISGHTALYWYRQSLGQGPEFLIYFQGTGAADDSGLPNDRFFAVRPEGSVSTLKIQRTERGDSAVYLCASSPAPSSYNEQFFGPGTRLTVL.

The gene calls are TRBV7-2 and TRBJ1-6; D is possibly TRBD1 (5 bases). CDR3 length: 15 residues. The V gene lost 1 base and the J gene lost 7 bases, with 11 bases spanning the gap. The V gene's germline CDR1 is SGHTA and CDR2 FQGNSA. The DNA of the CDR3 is TGTGCCAGCAGCTTAGTAGGGGTGGGGAATTCACCCCTCCACTTT. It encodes CASSLVGVGNSPLHF.